These 4 T cell receptor beta chains originate from one sample sequenced in a study of blood T cell repertoires in COVID-19. The data were produced by immunoSEQ multiplex PCR, yet TCRdb's version contains in-frame clones alone and is incomplete. The sample includes a few hundred thousand clones, 90% of them seen just once. Sequencing was performed on PBMCs or T cells enriched from blood (not recorded which). The source of these receptors is a man aged 18 to 30 who had recovered from COVID-19.

This sequence joins TRBV7-9 and TRBJ1-2, with D possibly TRBD1 on 5 matching bases. Between the trimmed V and J ends, which lost 5 bases and 8 bases, there was a span of 12 bases. The CDR3 totals 12 residues. Germline-derived CDR1 and CDR2 are SEHNR and FQNEAQ (reference sequence). CDR3 in DNA: TGTGCCAGCAGCATCGACAGTTCCGGCTACACCTTC. This codes for CASSIDSSGYTF.

This clone was seen more than once but under ten times. The chain links TRBV13 to TRBJ1-1; D ambiguous. V lost 0 bases and J lost 4, with 9 bases in between. CDR3 size: 14 residues. Looked up from germline, CDR1 is PRHDT and CDR2 is FYEKMQ (reference sequence). The CDR3 DNA reads as TGTGCCAGCAGCTTAGGTCGGGGTAGCACTGAAGCTTTCTTT. Residues: CASSLGRGSTEAFF.

V is TRBV28 and J is TRBJ2-5; TRBD1 agrees at 11 bases. CDR1 MDHEN and CDR2 SYDVKM come from the germline V gene. The V segment lost 6 bases and the J segment 3 bases; nucleotides outside the gene matches: 15. The CDR3 extends over 18 amino acids. CDR3 nucleotides: TGTGCCAGCAGCCCACCGGGACAGGGGGTCTGGGGCGAAGAGACCCAGTACTTC. Amino acid sequence: CASSPPGQGVWGEETQYF.

This clone has only one observation. DNA of the CDR3: TGTGCCAGCAGCCAAAGGCGGGGGGGGATCCAAGAGACCCAGTACTTC. Protein: CASSQRRGGIQETQYF. This sequence joins TRBV3-1 (or the pseudogene TRBV3-2) and TRBJ2-5; 9 nucleotides match TRBD2. Germline CDR1 is LGHDT and CDR2 is YNNKEL (reference sequence). This CDR3 spans 16 amino acids. With 2 bases clipped from V and 1 base from J, the junction kept 5 bases outside the gene matches.